These 26 T cell receptor beta chains were all obtained from the same sample, sequenced in a study of CXCR3-negative and CXCR3-positive naive CD8 T cells. In preparing the TRB cDNA libraries, 5' RACE with UMI labels was used. One entry per CDR3 protein, without DNA, is what TCRdb gives after re-calling the 5' RACE reads. In all, the sample yields 100,000 to 150,000 distinct CDR3 sequences. The sample comprised naive CXCR3- CD8+ T cells from blood. The subset was: CD45RO-CCR7+CD27+CD95- naive CD8+ T cells lacking CXCR3 (TNR3-). The receptors were sampled from a human donor in good health. Some clones in this sample may be carry-over from other donors' samples.

This chain connects TRBV28 to TRBJ2-7; TCRdb gives TRBD1 as the D gene, but with no DNA this cannot be confirmed. The CDR3 length is 14 residues. The germline V gene has CDR1 MDHEN and CDR2 SYDVKM. The CDR3 loop is CASSWGQGTFEQYF.

V gene TRBV9 combines with J gene TRBJ2-1; TCRdb selects TRBD2, and the lack of DNA leaves this call unchecked. This CDR3 contains 16 residues. CDR1 SGDLS and CDR2 YYNGEE come from the germline V gene. The CDR3 protein is CASSDNGGTSHNEQFF.

This sequence joins TRBV12-3 or TRBV12-4 and TRBJ1-2; TCRdb's D gene call, TRBD1, goes unchecked for lack of DNA. This CDR3 is built from 14 residues. CDR3: CASSAPGTPYGYTF.

V gene TRBV19 combines with J gene TRBJ2-7; without DNA, the TCRdb call of TRBD1 cannot be checked. Germline loops: CDR1 LNHDA, CDR2 SQIVND (reference sequence). There are 12 residues in the CDR3. CDR3 amino acids: CASGTGGNEQYF.

The chain is built from TRBV29-1 and TRBJ2-7. CDR1 is SQVTM, CDR2 ANQGSEA, per germline. The CDR3 is made up of 12 amino acids. CDR3 sequence reads: CSVLDGTYEQYF.

V is TRBV7-9 and J is TRBJ2-7. Per germline, CDR1 SEHNR and CDR2 FQNEAQ (reference sequence). The CDR3 loop spans 11 amino acids. CDR3 in amino acids: CASSRAREQYF. The variable domain in full, with the rest retrieved from reference TRBV7-9 and TRBJ2-7, is DTGVSQNPRHKITKRGQNVTFRCDPISEHNRLYWYRQTLGQGPEFLTYFQNEAQLEKSRLLSDRFSAERPKGSFSTLEIQRTEQGDSAMYLCASSRAREQYFGPGTRLTVT.

This chain uses TRBV7-3 with TRBJ2-2. CDR1 SGHTA and CDR2 FQGTGA come from the germline V gene. CDR3 size: 14 residues. CDR3 region: CASSLSDEWGELFF. Variable domain in full (rest from reference TRBV7-3 and TRBJ2-2): GAGVSQTPSNKVTEKGKYVELRCDPISGHTALYWYRQSLGQGPEFLIYFQGTGAADDSGLPNDRFFAVRPEGSVSTLKIQRTERGDSAVYLCASSLSDEWGELFFGEGSRLTVL.

The chain has TRBV3-1 and TRBJ2-1; TCRdb reports TRBD2, a call that lacks DNA to check it against. CDR1 and CDR2 from the germline V gene are LGHDT and YNNKEL (reference sequence). This CDR3 has 15 amino acids. The CDR3 sequence: CASSQGPGLGNEQFF.

CDR3 sequence reads: CASSATSGSSYEQYF. The J gene is TRBJ2-7, the V gene TRBV19; TCRdb designates TRBD2, a call that cannot be tested without DNA. This CDR3 comprises 15 residues. Germline CDR1 and CDR2: LNHDA and SQIVND (reference sequence).

V and J are TRBV29-1 and TRBJ2-1. Germline V gene lookup returns CDR1 SQVTM and CDR2 ANQGSEA. The length of the CDR3 is 14 residues. CDR3 sequence: CSVGEHYSYNEQFF.

The chain joins TRBV7-8 to TRBJ2-7; lacking DNA, the TRBD2 call made by TCRdb goes unchecked. Germline lookup yields CDR1 SGHVS and CDR2 FQNEAQ. The CDR3 runs to 15 residues. CDR3 protein: CASSLWREPPGEQYF.

CDR3 in amino acids: CASSPRLAGVAEQYF. The genes are TRBV5-4 and TRBJ2-7; TCRdb calls TRBD2, which cannot be checked without DNA. The germline V gene encodes CDR1 SGHNT and CDR2 YYREEE (reference sequence). The CDR3 contains 15 residues. Full variable domain (rest looked up from reference TRBV5-4 and TRBJ2-7): ETGVTQSPTHLIKTRGQQVTLRCSSQSGHNTVSWYQQALGQGPQFIFQYYREEENGRGNFPPRFSGLQFPNYSSELNVNALELDDSALYLCASSPRLAGVAEQYFGPGTRLTVT.

CDR3: CASSLQPGGSSYNSPLHF. The chain employs TRBV28 and TRBJ1-6. The CDR3 is made up of 18 amino acids. CDR1 and CDR2 from the germline V gene are MDHEN and SYDVKM.

This sequence joins TRBV28 and TRBJ2-1; the TCRdb D gene call, TRBD2, has no DNA to confirm it. Germline-derived CDR1 and CDR2 are MDHEN and SYDVKM. There are 18 residues in the CDR3. CDR3 protein: CASSFPTRGGGAYNEQFF.

The chain combines TRBV20-1 with TRBJ2-7; TCRdb lists TRBD2, though no DNA is available to test this call. Per germline, CDR1 DFQATT and CDR2 SNEGSKA (reference sequence). The CDR3 has 15 amino acids. CDR3 residues: CSADTGSGTFYEQYF.

The chain is built from TRBV5-1 and TRBJ2-7; no DNA is available, so the TRBD1 call from TCRdb remains unchecked. The CDR3 consists of 14 residues. CDR1 is SGHRS, CDR2 YFSETQ, per germline. The CDR3 loop is CASSLEGTGYEQYF. Complete variable domain (other parts from reference TRBV5-1 and TRBJ2-7): KAGVTQTPRYLIKTRGQQVTLSCSPISGHRSVSWYQQTPGQGLQFLFEYFSETQRNKGNFPGRFSGRQFSNSRSEMNVSTLELGDSALYLCASSLEGTGYEQYFGPGTRLTVT.

The J gene is TRBJ1-1, the V gene TRBV28. The CDR3 has 15 amino acids. From germline, CDR1 is MDHEN and CDR2 SYDVKM. The CDR3 protein is CASSPPKLMNTEAFF.

The CDR3 loop reads CASSLDRGTGELFF. V is TRBV5-1 and J is TRBJ2-2. This CDR3 contains 14 residues. Germline CDR1 SGHRS, CDR2 YFSETQ. Full variable domain (rest looked up from reference TRBV5-1 and TRBJ2-2): KAGVTQTPRYLIKTRGQQVTLSCSPISGHRSVSWYQQTPGQGLQFLFEYFSETQRNKGNFPGRFSGRQFSNSRSEMNVSTLELGDSALYLCASSLDRGTGELFFGEGSRLTVL.

The chain is built from TRBV6-4 and TRBJ1-5; lacking DNA, the TRBD1 call made by TCRdb goes unchecked. This CDR3 is built from 15 residues. Looked up from germline, CDR1 is MRHNA and CDR2 is SNTAGT. The CDR3 loop reads CASRGVQGNNQPQHF.

The chain carries TRBV7-6 and TRBJ2-7; TCRdb indicates TRBD1, and absent DNA this call remains unverified. The CDR3 has 15 residues. Looked up from germline, CDR1 is SGHVS and CDR2 is FNYEAQ. CDR3 sequence reads: CASSLAPGESYEQYF.

The CDR3 protein is CASSLRLAGVTDTQYF. The V gene is TRBV27, the J gene TRBJ2-3; the D call from TCRdb, TRBD2, cannot be confirmed without DNA. The germline CDR1 and CDR2 sequences are MNHEY and SMNVEV (reference sequence). The length of the CDR3 is 16 residues.

The chain combines TRBV7-9 with TRBJ2-5; without DNA, the TCRdb call of TRBD1 cannot be checked. The CDR3 covers 14 residues. Germline V gene lookup returns CDR1 SEHNR and CDR2 FQNEAQ (reference sequence). CDR3 region: CASSPSGAGETQYF.

This chain connects TRBV6-4 to TRBJ2-5; the TRBD2 assignment by TCRdb is unverifiable without DNA. The CDR3 runs 16 residues. From germline, CDR1 is MRHNA and CDR2 SNTAGT. This chain's CDR3 is CASSDRLAGARETQYF.

This chain links TRBV7-9 with TRBJ1-4. CDR3 length: 16 amino acids. Per the germline V gene, CDR1 is SEHNR and CDR2 is FQNEAQ (reference sequence). The CDR3 spells CASSLDAGQTNEKLFF.

The rearrangement uses TRBV29-1 and TRBJ2-7; the TCRdb D gene call, TRBD2, has no DNA to confirm it. Germline V gene data show CDR1 as SQVTM and CDR2 as ANQGSEA. The CDR3 runs to 15 residues. CDR3 loop: CSVEEGGVGLYEQYF.

This rearrangement joins TRBV6-6 to TRBJ2-7; TCRdb's assignment of TRBD2 cannot be checked, as there is no DNA. Germline V CDR1 and CDR2: MNHNY, SVGAGI (reference sequence). The CDR3 runs to 15 residues. The CDR3 is CASSHSGGTSYEQYF.